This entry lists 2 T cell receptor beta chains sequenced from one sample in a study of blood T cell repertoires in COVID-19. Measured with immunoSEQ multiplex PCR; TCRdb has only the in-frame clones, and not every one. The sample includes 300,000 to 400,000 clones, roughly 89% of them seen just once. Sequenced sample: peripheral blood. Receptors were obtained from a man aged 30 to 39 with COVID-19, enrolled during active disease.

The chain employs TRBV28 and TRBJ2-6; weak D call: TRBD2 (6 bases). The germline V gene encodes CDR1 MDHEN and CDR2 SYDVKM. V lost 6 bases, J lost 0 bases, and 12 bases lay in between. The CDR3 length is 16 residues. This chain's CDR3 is CASSYHGSSGANVLTF. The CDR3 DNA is TGTGCCAGCAGCTATCACGGGAGCTCTGGGGCCAACGTCCTGACTTTC.

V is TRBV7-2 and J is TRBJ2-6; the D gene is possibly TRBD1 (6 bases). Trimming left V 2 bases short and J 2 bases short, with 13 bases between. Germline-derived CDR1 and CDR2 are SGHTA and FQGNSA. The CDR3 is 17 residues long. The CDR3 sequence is CASSLMGARTGANVLTF. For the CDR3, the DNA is TGTGCCAGCAGCTTAATGGGGGCCAGGACTGGGGCCAACGTCCTGACTTTC.